The rows below give T cell receptor beta chains drawn from one sample of a study of T cell responses to AZD1222 COVID-19 vaccine. TCRdb keeps only in-frame clones here, not all; method: immunoSEQ multiplex PCR. There are about 93,000 clones in the sample; approximately 86% occur only once, and approximately 6% lies in the top ten. The sequencing here drew on peripheral blood, taken on day 0 of AZD1222 vaccination. All receptors come from an adult in good health. Both conserved end residues are part of each CDR3. Each record gives: J gene, V gene, CDR3 protein.

TRBJ2-5 | TRBV7-2 | CASSWYGGGDYQETQYF
TRBJ1-1 | TRBV9 | CASSPRGGTEAFF
TRBJ1-1 | TRBV6-2/TRBV6-3 | CASSDRGHTEAFF
TRBJ2-5 | TRBV25-1 | CASSEYIGQLIQETQYF
TRBJ2-7 | TRBV5-4 | CASSLRVAGNHEQYF
TRBJ2-7 | TRBV5-1 | CASSLAPGQGSYEQYF
TRBJ2-2 | TRBV11-2 | CASSLVVRVANTGELFF
TRBJ1-6 | TRBV6-5 | CASNRDGDSPLHF
TRBJ1-1 | TRBV19 | CASSIDRQQTMNTEAFF
TRBJ1-1 | TRBV11-2 | CASSLGPGGTEAFF
TRBJ1-4 | TRBV7-2 | CASSLGQGTKKLFF
TRBJ2-5 | TRBV5-4 | CASSPEVAGGPETQYF
TRBJ1-1 | TRBV6-5 | CASSYSTWGTEAFF
TRBJ1-2 | TRBV7-2 | CASSSDRGTHYGYTF
TRBJ1-1 | TRBV2 | CASSAGAGAGTEAFF
TRBJ2-1 | TRBV4-1 | CASSLREASSSYNEQFF
TRBJ2-5 | TRBV5-1 | CASSRGSARETQYF
TRBJ2-3 | TRBV30 | CAWGLAGGETQYF
TRBJ1-2 | TRBV7-9 | CASSSGLGQGRDYGYTF
TRBJ2-3 | TRBV5-1 | CASRTPTSGVTDTQYF
TRBJ1-2 | TRBV19 | CASSRPDRVEGYTF
TRBJ2-3 | TRBV19 | CASKQGTDTQYF
TRBJ2-7 | TRBV18 | CASSPQGSGEQYF
TRBJ1-5 | TRBV6-1 | CASSEMFRRDQPQHF
TRBJ2-5 | TRBV19 | CASSIEGQQETQYF
TRBJ1-5 | TRBV23-1 | CASKGGGRQPQHF
TRBJ1-4 | TRBV7-9 | CASSHRTETNEKLFF
TRBJ2-1 | TRBV27 | CASSLSSGRIYNEQFF
TRBJ1-2 | TRBV20-1 | CSASWPGGNGYTF
TRBJ1-4 | TRBV30 | CAWSAMEGEKLFF
TRBJ1-4 | TRBV27 | CASSLFAGLSEKLFF
TRBJ1-1 | TRBV7-9 | CASSLGHMNTEAFF
TRBJ1-1 | TRBV9 | CASSVTGGTEAFF
TRBJ1-4 | TRBV11-2 | CASRPGGLTTGRDEKLFF
TRBJ1-2 | TRBV6-5 | CASSYLDRYGYTF
TRBJ2-5 | TRBV2 | CASKEGTSGGQRETQYF
TRBJ1-4 | TRBV25-1 | CASSEGDRDEKLFF
TRBJ1-6 | TRBV2 | CASRTLDVVLNSPLHF
TRBJ2-5 | TRBV3-1/TRBV3-2 | CASSQRGGRETQYF